This T cell receptor (beta chain) was sequenced for a study of blood T cells in healthy people across ages. Then a second PCR, running roughly 7 to 11 cycles, was carried out with a sample-barcoded 5' primer and a J-beta primer mix. There were at least 3 million CDR3-containing paired-end reads obtained from each sample. TCRdb called the 5' RACE reads again in MiXCR, with one record for every CDR3 protein. The sample consists of 250,000 to 300,000 distinct CDR3 sequences, 25% to 30% of them appearing once. The ends were cut back, 2 bases at V and 0 bases at J, with 12 bases in the middle. The CDR3 runs to 15 residues. Germline values: CDR1 SGHRS, CDR2 YFSETQ. The amount of total RNA extracted per sample was at least 5 micrograms.

The V gene is TRBV5-1, the J gene TRBJ2-7, with a tentative D call TRBD2 (6 bases). Sequences were obtained from blood. This TCR was sampled from a woman in her 70s in good health. The CDR3 reads CASSFSGGSSYEQYF. CDR3 DNA sequence: TGCGCCAGCAGCTTTAGCGGAGGGAGCTCCTACGAGCAGTACTTC. The full variable domain, with the rest looked up from reference TRBV5-1 and TRBJ2-7, is KAGVTQTPRYLIKTRGQQVTLSCSPISGHRSVSWYQQTPGQGLQFLFEYFSETQRNKGNFPGRFSGRQFSNSRSEMNVSTLELGDSALYLCASSFSGGSSYEQYFGPGTRLTVT.